The 9 T cell receptor beta chains given below trace back to one sample, sequenced in a study of shared clonotypes between healthy human individuals (dated by TCRdb to between 2020 and 2021). The protocol used for the library was the immunoSEQ multiplex PCR assay. Imported from immuneACCESS, the table was reduced by TCRdb to in-frame sequences with V and J called. These copies leave out some clones; in studies compared against another copy, an unresolved V gene accounts for under half, and the cause of the remainder is not known. Counted in this sample were 1.5 million to 2.5 million clones; around 96% of them appeared once. The top ten hold approximately 1% of the sample. CD8 naive samples were CD45RO-negative cells positively selected for CCR7, giving a CD45RA+CCR7+ population that excluded TemRA cells. Sequencing was carried out using naive CD8+ T cells sorted from blood. The sample's cell subset or site label is to be understood as: CD45RA+CCR7+. The source of these receptors is a man aged 18 to 30 in good health.

This clone was seen a single time. Other DNA sequences in the same sample also yield this CDR3. The chain combines TRBV9 with TRBJ2-7; possible D gene TRBD2, 6 bases. Trimming left V 2 bases short and J 4 bases short, with 13 bases between. Per the germline V gene, CDR1 is SGDLS and CDR2 is YYNGEE. CDR3 length: 14 amino acids. This CDR3 is CASSVGGYSYEQYF. The DNA of the CDR3 is TGTGCCAGCAGCGTTGGAGGGTACAGTTACGAGCAGTACTTC.

This chain uses TRBV7-8 with TRBJ2-1, with 15 bases lining up with TRBD2. The CDR3 has 16 amino acids. Germline CDR1 and CDR2: SGHVS and FQNEAQ. V dropped 2 bases and J dropped 9; count of bases not matched to a gene: 5. DNA for the CDR3: TGTGCCAGCAGCTTACCGGGACTAGCGGGGGGAAGTGAGCAGTTCTTC. Its protein is CASSLPGLAGGSEQFF.

The V call is TRBV9, the J call TRBJ2-7, with TRBD1 as a possible D gene (6 bases). V was shortened by 3 bases and J by 0 bases, with 16 bases between the two germline ends. The germline gives CDR1 SGDLS, CDR2 YYNGEE. The CDR3 is 16 residues long. The CDR3 sequence: CASSADPGTPSYEQYF. The DNA for the CDR3 is TGTGCCAGCAGCGCCGATCCCGGGACACCCTCCTACGAGCAGTACTTC.

V usage is TRBV13 and J usage is TRBJ2-7, with 11 bases lining up with TRBD1. The trim removed 5 bases at V and 5 bases at J, leaving 8 bases unmatched. The germline V gene encodes CDR1 PRHDT and CDR2 FYEKMQ (reference sequence). The CDR3 is made up of 15 amino acids. CDR3 sequence (DNA): TGTGCCAGCAGCCCTCGGACAGGGGGCTTCCACGAGCAGTACTTC. Its protein is CASSPRTGGFHEQYF.

The rearrangement links TRBV27 to TRBJ1-5; 9 bases match TRBD1. Trimming at V came to 5 bases and at J to 4 bases, leaving 6 bases not matched to a gene. Germline-derived CDR1 and CDR2 are MNHEY and SMNVEV (reference sequence). There are 15 residues in the CDR3. CDR3 sequence reads: CASSPRGTGNQPQHF. The CDR3 DNA reads as TGTGCCAGCAGTCCCCGAGGGACAGGGAATCAGCCCCAGCATTTT.

The V gene is TRBV7-9, the J gene TRBJ1-2, with unresolved D. With 3 bases removed from V and 3 bases from J, the gap between germline ends came to 8 bases. The CDR3 has 13 amino acids. Looked up from germline, CDR1 is SEHNR and CDR2 is FQNEAQ (reference sequence). The CDR3 nucleotides read TGTGCCAGCAGCTTGGCTACAGACTATGGCTACACCTTC. Translated: CASSLATDYGYTF.

This chain uses TRBV6-1 with TRBJ1-4, with D perhaps TRBD1 (6 bases). Trimming took off 6 bases at V and 2 bases at J, with 13 bases between the two ends. Per the germline V gene, CDR1 is MNHNS and CDR2 is SASEGT. This CDR3 region has 15 residues. The CDR3 DNA follows: TGTGCCAGCAGCCGTACAGGGCCCACTAATGAAAAACTGTTTTTT. Protein product: CASSRTGPTNEKLFF.

The V call is TRBV19, the J call TRBJ2-7; 9 positions match TRBD1. This CDR3 contains 13 residues. Germline V lookup: CDR1 LNHDA, CDR2 SQIVND (reference sequence). V lost 5 bases, J lost 5 bases, and 4 bases stayed unmatched. The CDR3 nucleotides are TGTGCCAGTAGTGCAAGGGACAGGGACGAGCAGTACTTC. This gives the protein CASSARDRDEQYF.

The V call is TRBV7-9, the J call TRBJ2-1; 8 bases line up with TRBD1. Germline-derived CDR1 and CDR2 are SEHNR and FQNEAQ (reference sequence). The CDR3 is 17 residues long. V gave up 3 bases and J gave up 1 base; unmatched junction bases: 8. For the CDR3, the DNA is TGTGCCAGCAGCTTGCCGGGCCAGGGGGCTTCCTACAATGAGCAGTTCTTC. Translating it yields CASSLPGQGASYNEQFF.